This T cell receptor (beta chain) stems from a study of blood T cell repertoires in COVID-19. About the study: Both acute and convalescent COVID-19 samples were obtained from the United States, Italy and Spain. In each case, the material was cDNA or gDNA derived from T cells, B-cell-depleted T cells, or PBMCs.

This clone was observed a few times. The CDR3 totals 14 residues. Germline loops: CDR1 SGHRS, CDR2 YFSETQ. The ends lost 6 bases at V and 2 bases at J; junction bases unmatched: 7. In the authors' workflow: Using reference gene primer amplification, nucleated cell counts were estimated. Libraries were prepared by immunoSEQ multiplex PCR; TCRdb keeps only in-frame clonotypes and omits some of them. V, J and clone size were drawn from that table, and D and trimming were deduced from the DNA. The sample yields over 55,000 clones, approximately 77% seen once. Specimen: peripheral blood. The V call is TRBV5-1, the J call TRBJ1-1; 7 bases are shared with TRBD1. The clonotype originates from a human donor in a cohort sampled during active COVID-19. The CDR3 sequence is CASMRGQTNTEAFF. CDR3 nucleotide sequence: TGCGCCAGCATGCGGGGACAGACTAACACTGAAGCTTTCTTT.